The next 23 T cell receptor beta chains were all read from a single sample in a study of chemoradiotherapy in HPV16-positive cancers. Some clones are missing from TCRdb's copy, which holds only in-frame ones; the method was immunoSEQ multiplex PCR. The sample carries over 800 clones, roughly 84% recorded once. This specimen consisted of tumor tissue, obtained from a patient who underwent chemoradiotherapy. All receptors come from a human donor with HPV-associated anogenital cancer.

The gene calls are TRBV18 and TRBJ1-6, with 9 nucleotides matching TRBD1. After removal of 4 bases from V and 10 bases from J, the junction contained 5 bases not matched to a gene. The germline V gene has CDR1 KGHSH and CDR2 LQKENI. The CDR3 extends over 14 amino acids. CDR3 in amino acids: CASSLGQGSSPLHF. CDR3 in DNA: TGTGCCAGCTCACTAGGACAGGGGAGCTCACCCCTCCACTTT.

The chain joins TRBV5-1 to TRBJ1-6; the match to TRBD1 covers 10 bases. CDR3 length: 14 residues. V lost 5 bases, J lost 9 bases, and 5 bases stayed unmatched. CDR1 and CDR2 from the germline V gene are SGHRS and YFSETQ. CDR3 region: CASRGGQGGSPLHF. The DNA of the CDR3 is TGCGCCAGCAGGGGCGGACAGGGGGGTTCACCCCTCCACTTT. The whole variable domain, filled in from reference TRBV5-1 and TRBJ1-6, reads KAGVTQTPRYLIKTRGQQVTLSCSPISGHRSVSWYQQTPGQGLQFLFEYFSETQRNKGNFPGRFSGRQFSNSRSEMNVSTLELGDSALYLCASRGGQGGSPLHFGNGTRLTVT.

The J gene is TRBJ1-2, the V gene TRBV7-9, with 7 bases aligning to TRBD1. The CDR3 extends over 14 amino acids. From germline, CDR1 is SEHNR and CDR2 FQNEAQ (reference sequence). Trimming at V came to 7 bases and at J to 3 bases, leaving 8 bases not matched to a gene. In nucleotides, the CDR3 is TGTGCCAGCACTCCGCAGGGGGGGGACTATGGCTACACCTTC. Protein sequence: CASTPQGGDYGYTF.

The chain has TRBV19 and TRBJ2-1; a possible D gene is TRBD1 (5 bases). Germline values: CDR1 LNHDA, CDR2 SQIVND (reference sequence). The CDR3 has 16 residues. Trimming took off 0 bases at V and 7 bases at J, with 16 bases between the two ends. CDR3 nucleotide sequence: TGTGCCAGTAGTATAGAGTGGATAGCAGGGTATAATGAGCAGTTCTTC. Amino acids: CASSIEWIAGYNEQFF.

The CDR3 sequence: CASSSASGGSYGYTF. The CDR3 DNA reads as TGTGCCAGCAGCTCCGCCTCAGGGGGATCCTATGGCTACACCTTC. This chain joins TRBV7-9 and TRBJ1-2; 7 nucleotides line up with TRBD1. The CDR3 is made up of 15 amino acids. Per germline, CDR1 SEHNR and CDR2 FQNEAQ (reference sequence). The trim removed 4 bases at V and 4 bases at J, leaving 9 bases unmatched.

V usage is TRBV2 and J usage is TRBJ2-6; D call uncertain. This CDR3 is built from 19 residues. Germline loops: CDR1 SNHLY, CDR2 FYNNEI. V dropped 5 bases and J dropped 0 bases, with 20 bases sitting between them. The CDR3 region has the DNA TGTGCCAGCAGTCCACGAAGTCCACAACAAAGCTCTGGGGCCAACGTCCTGACTTTC. This sequence encodes CASSPRSPQQSSGANVLTF.

This clone has just a few counts. The chain couples TRBV9 to TRBJ1-1, with no clear D. Germline V gene sequence: CDR1 SGDLS, CDR2 YYNGEE. CDR3 length equals 15 residues. Trimming took off 0 bases at V and 0 bases at J, with 9 bases between the two ends. This chain's CDR3 is CASSVAAGLNTEAFF. CDR3 DNA sequence: TGTGCCAGCAGCGTAGCGGCAGGATTGAACACTGAAGCTTTCTTT.

The chain combines TRBV4-3 with TRBJ2-5; D call uncertain. Germline V CDR1 and CDR2: LGHNA, YSLEER. Trimming stripped 4 bases from V and 2 bases from J, with 17 bases between. CDR3 length: 16 residues. This chain's CDR3 is CASSRKIVTGQETQYF. DNA of the CDR3: TGCGCCAGCAGCCGCAAGATCGTAACCGGACAAGAGACCCAGTACTTC.

V usage is TRBV4-3 and J usage is TRBJ1-6; a weak D match, TRBD1 (5 bases). The CDR3 runs to 16 residues. Trimming took off 2 bases at V and 14 bases at J, with 22 bases between the two ends. Germline lookup yields CDR1 LGHNA and CDR2 YSLEER. CDR3 sequence: CASSQTTTWGGMALHF. The CDR3 coding sequence is TGCGCCAGCAGCCAAACTACGACATGGGGCGGAATGGCCCTCCACTTT.

This sequence joins TRBV19 and TRBJ1-4; no firm D call. Germline V lookup: CDR1 LNHDA, CDR2 SQIVND (reference sequence). The V end was cut by 5 bases, the J end by 5 bases, with 9 bases between. This CDR3 contains 13 residues. The CDR3 protein is CASSPLLNEKLFF. The CDR3 DNA reads TGTGCCAGTAGTCCTTTATTGAATGAAAAACTGTTTTTT.

This chain uses TRBV10-2 with TRBJ2-1; tentative D call: TRBD1 (5 bases). This CDR3 is 17 amino acids long. Per germline, CDR1 WSHSY and CDR2 SAAADI. Trimming shortened V by 0 bases and J by 2 bases, and 14 bases separated the two germline ends. The CDR3: CASSESIQATAYNEQFF. The CDR3 region has the DNA TGCGCCAGCAGTGAGTCGATCCAAGCGACAGCCTACAATGAGCAGTTCTTC.

The rearrangement links TRBV7-8 to TRBJ2-1; 8 bases are a match to TRBD1. The V gene end was trimmed by 0 bases and the J gene end by 9 bases; junction bases not matched to a gene: 7. CDR1 and CDR2 from the germline V gene are SGHVS and FQNEAQ. The CDR3 is made up of 15 amino acids. The CDR3 DNA sequence: TGTGCCAGCAGCTTAGCCAGGGGGCGATTTGGTGAGCAGTTCTTC. It is translated as CASSLARGRFGEQFF.

The V call is TRBV6-1, the J call TRBJ1-3, with D maybe TRBD1 (5 bases). Trimming shortened V by 8 bases and J by 0 bases, and 14 bases separated the two germline ends. Germline V gene lookup returns CDR1 MNHNS and CDR2 SASEGT. The CDR3 runs 15 residues. CDR3 DNA sequence: TGTGCCAGCCGCCCCCGGGACTACTCTGGAAACACCATATATTTT. Its protein is CASRPRDYSGNTIYF.

The chain links TRBV7-2 to TRBJ2-7; 7 bases are a match to TRBD1. The J segment lost 0 bases and the V segment lost 3 bases, leaving 2 bases of the junction unmatched. CDR1 SGHTA and CDR2 FQGNSA come from the germline V gene. The CDR3 runs to 14 residues. The CDR3 loop is CASSLDRYSYEQYF. CDR3 sequence (DNA): TGTGCCAGCAGCTTGGACAGGTACTCCTACGAGCAGTACTTC.

This chain joins TRBV7-2 and TRBJ2-7; D may be TRBD1 or TRBD2 (7 bases each). Trimming took 5 bases from V and 3 from J, leaving 17 bases between them. Per the germline V gene, CDR1 is SGHTA and CDR2 is FQGNSA. The CDR3 consists of 15 residues. CDR3 sequence (DNA): TGTGCCAGCAGCGCCCAGGGGGGGCTTAGCTACGAGCAGTACTTC. Its translation: CASSAQGGLSYEQYF.

The rearrangement joins TRBV15 to TRBJ1-2; TRBD1 matches at 10 bases. The V segment lost 1 base and the J segment 5 bases; nucleotides outside the gene matches: 4. This CDR3 region has 15 residues. Germline assignment: CDR1 LNHNV and CDR2 YYDKDF (reference sequence). The CDR3 DNA reads TGTGCCACCAGCAGAGGGACAGGGGGAGGTTATGGCTACACCTTC. This gives the protein CATSRGTGGGYGYTF.

The V gene is TRBV5-5, the J gene TRBJ2-3; D ambiguous. This CDR3 comprises 20 residues. With 1 base removed from V and 0 bases from J, the gap between germline ends came to 24 bases. Germline lookup yields CDR1 SGHKS and CDR2 YYEKEE (reference sequence). The CDR3 region is CASSLRSLTPAGVSTDTQYF. The CDR3 DNA is TGTGCCAGCAGCTTGAGGAGCCTAACCCCCGCCGGAGTAAGCACAGATACGCAGTATTTT.

V is TRBV7-8 and J is TRBJ2-5; a possible D gene is TRBD2 (6 bases). CDR1 is SGHVS, CDR2 FQNEAQ, per germline. The CDR3 runs 15 residues. Trimming took 2 bases from V and 2 from J, leaving 12 bases between them. This CDR3 is CASSLRDSRQETQYF. The CDR3 nucleotides are TGTGCCAGCAGCTTACGGGACTCCAGACAAGAGACCCAGTACTTC. The complete variable domain, with remaining parts taken from reference TRBV7-8 and TRBJ2-5, reads GAGVSQSPRYKVAKRGQDVALRCDPISGHVSLFWYQQALGQGPEFLTYFQNEAQLDKSGLPSDRFFAERPEGSVSTLKIQRTQQEDSAVYLCASSLRDSRQETQYFGPGTRLLVL.

The genes are TRBV7-2 and TRBJ1-2; D unresolved. This CDR3 is built from 15 residues. In germline, CDR1 is SGHTA, CDR2 FQGNSA. V dropped 4 bases and J dropped 2 bases, with 14 bases sitting between them. CDR3 coding DNA: TGTGCCAGCAGCTCAACGGGAGGAGGCAACTATGGCTACACCTTC. Its protein is CASSSTGGGNYGYTF.

This chain connects TRBV9 to TRBJ1-2; possibly TRBD1 for D (5 bases). The length of the CDR3 is 18 residues. V was clipped by 0 bases and J by 2 bases, with 20 bases between them. Germline V gives CDR1 SGDLS, CDR2 YYNGEE. CDR3 bases: TGTGCCAGCAGCGTAGAGCCTGCCCGGGGGGACGGAAACTATGGCTACACCTTC. It encodes CASSVEPARGDGNYGYTF. Supplemented by reference TRBV9 and TRBJ1-2, the full variable domain reads DSGVTQTPKHLITATGQRVTLRCSPRSGDLSVYWYQQSLDQGLQFLIQYYNGEERAKGNILERFSAQQFPDLHSELNLSSLELGDSALYFCASSVEPARGDGNYGYTFGSGTRLTVV.

The chain has TRBV4-3 and TRBJ2-6, with D perhaps matching TRBD2 (5 bases). The CDR3 extends over 16 amino acids. Germline V lookup: CDR1 LGHNA, CDR2 YSLEER. Trimming removed 4 bases from V and 0 bases from J, with 10 bases in between. The CDR3 region is CASSPDEGSGANVLTF. CDR3 bases: TGCGCCAGCAGCCCGGACGAGGGCTCTGGGGCCAACGTCCTGACTTTC.

In regard to this clone: A junction end diverges from the germline sequence, so it may reflect a read error. V usage is TRBV11-2 and J usage is TRBJ2-1; 12 bases agree with TRBD1. This CDR3 comprises 12 residues. CDR1 is SGHAT and CDR2 is FQNNGV in the germline V gene. In nucleotides, the CDR3 is TGTGCCAGCAGCTCGGGGACAGGGGGCTCGATCTTC. Translated: CASSSGTGGSIF.

CDR3 region: CASSFGPQEFGYTF. For the CDR3, the DNA is TGTGCCAGCAGTTTTGGACCCCAGGAATTTGGCTACACCTTC. This chain links TRBV27 with TRBJ1-2; no clear D gene. Deletions cut 3 bases from V and 7 bases from J, with 15 bases between. This CDR3 region has 14 residues. The germline V gene encodes CDR1 MNHEY and CDR2 SMNVEV (reference sequence).